Listed below are T cell receptor beta chains from one sample, sequenced in a study of Graves' ophthalmopathy and Graves' hyperthyroidism. One entry per CDR3 protein, called by TCRdb with MiXCR from the multiplex PCR reads. The data contain roughly 400,000 distinct CDR3 sequences, approximately 20% of them seen just once; the ten biggest clones take up 1.5% to 2%. Sequences were obtained from peripheral blood. The receptor source for this set is a young woman with Graves' ophthalmopathy. CDR3s include the opening cysteine and the closing phenylalanine or tryptophan. The order of the fields is V gene, clone size, J gene, D gene, CDR3 protein, CDR3 DNA. The D gene is left open where the match is weak. Only part of the rows carry a size: once, few, many, or a class if the clone is expanded.

V: TRBV20-1; size: many; J: TRBJ2-4; D: .; CDR3: CSARDRFDSLAKNIQYF; DNA: TGCAGTGCTAGAGATCGGTTCGACTCCCTAGCCAAAAACATTCAGTACTTC
V: TRBV6-2/TRBV6-3; size: many; J: TRBJ2-2; D: .; CDR3: CASSYQTGKANTGELFF; DNA: TGTGCCAGCAGTTACCAAACAGGGAAAGCGAACACCGGGGAGCTGTTTTTT
V: TRBV28; size: many; J: TRBJ2-7; D: .; CDR3: CASKLQEPYEQYF; DNA: TGTGCCAGCAAGCTACAGGAACCCTACGAGCAGTACTTC
V: TRBV10-2; size: many; J: TRBJ2-7; D: .; CDR3: CASSEGTIGYEQYF; DNA: TGCGCCAGCAGTGAAGGGACCATCGGGTACGAGCAGTACTTC
V: TRBV7-2; size: many; J: TRBJ2-7; D: .; CDR3: CASSVGGGLTYEQYF; DNA: TGTGCCAGCAGCGTGGGGGGTGGGTTAACCTACGAGCAGTACTTC
V: TRBV19; size: many; J: TRBJ1-1; D: .; CDR3: CASSGRVGRQNTEAFF; DNA: TGTGCCAGTAGTGGGAGAGTCGGACGCCAGAACACTGAAGCTTTCTTT
V: TRBV24-1; size: many; J: TRBJ2-2; D: TRBD2; CDR3: CATSDPLAGVNTGELFF; DNA: TGTGCCACCAGTGACCCACTAGCGGGGGTGAACACCGGGGAGCTGTTTTTT
V: TRBV2; size: many; J: TRBJ1-2; D: .; CDR3: CASSDSGAGYGYTF; DNA: TGTGCCAGCAGTGATTCTGGGGCTGGCTATGGCTACACCTTC
V: TRBV20-1; size: many; J: TRBJ2-2; D: .; CDR3: CSARVSGGTGELFF; DNA: TGCAGTGCTAGAGTTTCAGGAGGCACCGGGGAGCTGTTTTTT
V: TRBV14; size: many; J: TRBJ2-7; D: TRBD1; CDR3: CASSQGQDPYEQYF; DNA: TGTGCCAGCAGCCAGGGACAGGATCCCTACGAGCAGTACTTC
V: TRBV6-5; size: many; J: TRBJ1-1; D: .; CDR3: CASRRDPRGTEAFF; DNA: TGTGCCAGCAGGAGGGATCCCCGGGGGACTGAAGCTTTCTTT
V: TRBV4-2; size: many; J: TRBJ2-7; D: TRBD1; CDR3: CASSPPGQGNLPSYEQYF; DNA: TGTGCCAGCAGCCCCCCGGGACAGGGTAATCTCCCCTCCTACGAGCAGTACTTC
V: TRBV30; size: many; J: TRBJ1-5; D: .; CDR3: CASGRGGSNQPQHF; DNA: TGTGCCTCCGGGAGGGGAGGGAGCAATCAGCCCCAGCATTTT
V: TRBV20-1; size: many; J: TRBJ1-5; D: .; CDR3: CSAETGFGQPQHF; DNA: TGCAGTGCCGAGACCGGGTTTGGACAGCCCCAGCATTTT
V: TRBV7-2; size: .; J: TRBJ2-5; D: TRBD2; CDR3: CASSLPTWGSGIQETQYF; DNA: TGTGCCAGCAGCTTACCGACCTGGGGGAGCGGGATTCAAGAGACCCAGTACTTC
V: TRBV15; size: .; J: TRBJ1-5; D: .; CDR3: CATSRNRGNQPQHF; DNA: TGTGCCACCAGCAGGAACAGGGGCAATCAGCCCCAGCATTTT
V: TRBV6-1; size: many; J: TRBJ1-1; D: .; CDR3: CASRIQGLGWTEAFF; DNA: TGTGCCAGCAGGATCCAGGGTCTCGGGTGGACTGAAGCTTTCTTT
V: TRBV7-2; size: many; J: TRBJ2-7; D: .; CDR3: CASSQQGYEQYF; DNA: TGTGCCAGCAGTCAGCAGGGATACGAGCAGTACTTC
V: TRBV12-3/TRBV12-4; size: .; J: TRBJ1-5; D: .; CDR3: CASSLTATGNQPQHF; DNA: TGTGCCAGCAGTTTAACCGCCACGGGCAATCAGCCCCAGCATTTT
V: TRBV28; size: .; J: TRBJ1-1; D: .; CDR3: CASSLGIGAGRNTEAFF; DNA: TGTGCCAGCAGTTTGGGGATCGGAGCAGGAAGGAACACTGAAGCTTTCTTT
V: TRBV10-2; size: many; J: TRBJ1-5; D: .; CDR3: CASSETGGRGPQHF; DNA: TGCGCCAGCAGTGAGACCGGGGGTCGAGGACCCCAGCATTTT
V: TRBV6-2/TRBV6-3; size: .; J: TRBJ1-6; D: .; CDR3: CASSSELPSSPLHF; DNA: TGTGCCAGCAGTTCCGAACTCCCCTCTTCACCCCTCCACTTT
V: TRBV12-3/TRBV12-4; size: many; J: TRBJ2-7; D: .; CDR3: CASTNPGATGEQYF; DNA: TGTGCCAGCACCAACCCCGGGGCAACTGGGGAGCAGTACTTC